This T cell receptor beta chain was captured in a study of T cells in localized non-small cell lung cancer. This clone was recorded once. Its antigen is still unknown. The CDR3 runs 14 residues. CDR1 and CDR2 from the germline V gene are SNHLY and FYNNEI. The ends lost 7 bases at V and 5 bases at J; junction bases unmatched: 9. Broader study findings: Only one tumor region went through sequencing, so heterogeneity may still be there. For the top 100 tumor clones, a median about 50 also appeared in adjacent lung.

Measured with immunoSEQ multiplex PCR; TCRdb has only the in-frame clones, and not every one. The sample lists about 53,000 clones; approximately 88% were seen once. This sequence joins TRBV2 and TRBJ2-5; 8 bases agree with TRBD1. This sequence originates from a man between 40 and 69 years old with stage III lung adenocarcinoma. Sample: peripheral blood mononuclear cells, taken before any cancer treatment. The CDR3 loop is CASKTQGAEETQYF. In DNA form, the CDR3 reads TGTGCCAGCAAGACCCAGGGGGCTGAGGAGACCCAGTACTTC.